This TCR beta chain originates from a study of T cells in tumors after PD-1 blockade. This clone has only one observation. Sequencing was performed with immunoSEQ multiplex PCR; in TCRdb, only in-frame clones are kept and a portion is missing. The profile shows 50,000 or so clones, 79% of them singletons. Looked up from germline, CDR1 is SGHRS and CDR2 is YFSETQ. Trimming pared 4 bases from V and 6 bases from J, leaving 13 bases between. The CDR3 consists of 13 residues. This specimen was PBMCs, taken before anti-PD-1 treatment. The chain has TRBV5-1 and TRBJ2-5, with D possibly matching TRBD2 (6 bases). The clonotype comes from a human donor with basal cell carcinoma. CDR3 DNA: TGCGCCAGCAGCCCCCCCGGGGGACAGACCCAGTACTTC. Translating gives CASSPPGGQTQYF.